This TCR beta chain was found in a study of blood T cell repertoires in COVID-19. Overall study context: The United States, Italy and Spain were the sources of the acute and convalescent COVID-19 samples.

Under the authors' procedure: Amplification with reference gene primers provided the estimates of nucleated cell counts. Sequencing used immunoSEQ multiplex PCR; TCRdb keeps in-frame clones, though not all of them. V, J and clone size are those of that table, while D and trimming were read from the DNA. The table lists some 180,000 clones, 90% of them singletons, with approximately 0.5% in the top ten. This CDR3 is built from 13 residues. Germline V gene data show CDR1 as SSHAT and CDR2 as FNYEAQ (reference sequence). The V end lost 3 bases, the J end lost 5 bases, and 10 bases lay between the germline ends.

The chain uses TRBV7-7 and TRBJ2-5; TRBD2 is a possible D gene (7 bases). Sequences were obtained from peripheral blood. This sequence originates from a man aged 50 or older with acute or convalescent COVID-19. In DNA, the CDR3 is TGTGCCAGCAGCTTGGGGGGGCTGGAGACCCAGTACTTC. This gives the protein CASSLGGLETQYF.